The 20 T cell receptor beta chains below come from one sample, sequenced in a study of control samples from healthy donors and cancer patients. The method was immunoSEQ multiplex PCR; TCRdb's version includes in-frame clones alone and lacks a portion of them. The sample lists 95,000 to 100,000 clones; approximately 90% were seen once. Sequencing input: blood. The receptor set was obtained from a man aged 25 to 45 in good health.

With regard to this clone: One junction end disagrees with the germline gene, perhaps due to a read error. The rearrangement uses TRBV11-1 and TRBJ1-6; no reliable D call. The CDR3 has 16 amino acids. In germline, CDR1 is SGHAT, CDR2 FQDESV (reference sequence). CDR3 nucleotide sequence: TGTACCAGCAGCTTAAGAGGTCAAGGGAACAATTCACCCCTCCACTTT. It encodes CTSSLRGQGNNSPLHF.

This clone was detected only once. The J gene is TRBJ2-2, the V gene TRBV5-1; D is undetermined. The germline V gene has CDR1 SGHRS and CDR2 YFSETQ. The germline V and J ends were trimmed by 0 bases and 4 bases, with 10 bases remaining between them. This CDR3 is 15 amino acids long. The CDR3 here is CASSLAGVLTGELFF. CDR3 nucleotide sequence: TGCGCCAGCAGCTTGGCTGGAGTTCTCACCGGGGAGCTGTTTTTT.

The rearrangement joins TRBV27 to TRBJ2-5; 9 nucleotides agree with TRBD2. V shed 8 bases and J 4 bases; nucleotides not matched to a gene: 11. The CDR3 sequence is 15 residues long. Germline lookup yields CDR1 MNHEY and CDR2 SMNVEV (reference sequence). The DNA of the CDR3 is TGTGCCAGCGCAAATCTAGCGGGACTTATAGAGACCCAGTACTTC. Translation gives CASANLAGLIETQYF.

The V call is TRBV4-1, the J call TRBJ2-5; D might be TRBD2 (6 bases). The length of the CDR3 is 15 residues. Per germline, CDR1 MGHRA and CDR2 YSYEKL. Trimming took off 2 bases at V and 5 bases at J, with 15 bases between the two ends. This chain's CDR3 is CASSQILAPGETQYF. The CDR3 DNA reads as TGCGCCAGCAGCCAAATACTAGCCCCGGGGGAGACCCAGTACTTC.

The chain couples TRBV30 to TRBJ2-3; 9 bases are a match to TRBD2. The CDR3 contains 16 residues. Germline trimming cut 2 bases from V and 1 base from J; bases unmatched to any gene: 7. CDR1 GTSNPN and CDR2 SVGIG come from the germline V gene (reference sequence). The CDR3 here is CAWSQPSSGGTDTQYF. The CDR3 DNA is TGTGCCTGGAGTCAACCTTCTAGCGGGGGCACAGATACGCAGTATTTT.

In the case of this clone: A read error may produce the germline difference seen at one junction end. J is TRBJ2-7 and V is TRBV30; 7 bases are shared with TRBD2. This CDR3 comprises 13 residues. Looked up from germline, CDR1 is GTSNPN and CDR2 is SVGIG (reference sequence). This chain's CDR3 is CAWTTGGSFEQYF. The CDR3 coding sequence is TGTGCCTGGACCACGGGGGGTTCCTTCGAGCAGTACTTC.

The chain links TRBV4-1 to TRBJ1-5, with D perhaps matching TRBD1 (6 bases). Trimming pared 5 bases from V and 5 bases from J, leaving 16 bases between. This CDR3 spans 15 amino acids. Germline lookup yields CDR1 MGHRA and CDR2 YSYEKL. The CDR3 DNA follows: TGCGCCAGCAGCGGACAGCGGGGTTGGGATCAGCCCCAGCATTTT. Translation gives CASSGQRGWDQPQHF.

As concerns this clone: Additional DNA sequences in this sample encode the identical CDR3. The chain joins TRBV12-5 to TRBJ1-1; 7 bases fit TRBD1. V trimming: 0 bases; J trimming: 2 bases; junction bases outside the gene matches: 18. This CDR3 region has 20 residues. Germline assignment: CDR1 LGHNT and CDR2 FRNRAP. The DNA for the CDR3 is TGTGCTAGTGGTTTGGTACGGTCTCAGTTGGAGGGGGCGGGCAACACTGAAGCTTTCTTT. This encodes CASGLVRSQLEGAGNTEAFF. Variable domain in full (rest from reference TRBV12-5 and TRBJ1-1): DARVTQTPRHKVTEMGQEVTMRCQPILGHNTVFWYRQTMMQGLELLAYFRNRAPLDDSGMPKDRFSAEMPDATLATLKIQPSEPRDSAVYFCASGLVRSQLEGAGNTEAFFGQGTRLTVV.

V usage is TRBV19 and J usage is TRBJ1-1; D remains ambiguous. The germline CDR1 and CDR2 sequences are LNHDA and SQIVND (reference sequence). V dropped 7 bases and J dropped 2 bases, with 17 bases sitting between them. The CDR3 length is 15 residues. The CDR3 coding sequence is TGTGCCAGTAAGGGTCACACAGCCCTTAACACTGAAGCTTTCTTT. Translated: CASKGHTALNTEAFF. The variable domain in full, with the rest retrieved from reference TRBV19 and TRBJ1-1, is DGGITQSPKYLFRKEGQNVTLSCEQNLNHDAMYWYRQDPGQGLRLIYYSQIVNDFQKGDIAEGYSVSREKKESFPLTVTSAQKNPTAFYLCASKGHTALNTEAFFGQGTRLTVV.

The rearrangement uses TRBV6-5 and TRBJ2-7; D is perhaps TRBD2 (8 bases). The length of the CDR3 is 13 residues. From germline, CDR1 is MNHEY and CDR2 SVGAGI. Trimming removed 6 bases at V and 12 bases at J, with 21 bases between. The DNA for the CDR3 is TGTGCCAGCAGCGGGAGGGACAGCCCTGAAAGGTACTTC. This sequence encodes CASSGRDSPERYF.

This clone is a singleton in its sample. V and J are TRBV11-2 and TRBJ2-7, with a possible D match to TRBD1 (6 bases). Germline values: CDR1 SGHAT, CDR2 FQNNGV. V lost 5 bases and J 2 bases, leaving 13 bases between the germline ends. This CDR3 is 14 amino acids long. This chain's CDR3 is CASSTLQGTYEQYF. CDR3 coding DNA: TGTGCCAGCAGCACACTCCAGGGGACCTACGAGCAGTACTTC.

The sample holds many counts of this clone. The rearrangement uses TRBV7-3 and TRBJ1-1; 7 nucleotides line up with TRBD1. This CDR3 contains 17 residues. V shed 0 bases, J shed 1 base, and the junction held 8 bases outside the gene matches. CDR1 is SGHTA and CDR2 is FQGTGA in the germline V gene. The CDR3 region is CASSLTNLRDRNTEAFF. The CDR3 DNA reads as TGTGCCAGCAGCTTAACGAATCTTAGGGACAGGAACACTGAAGCTTTCTTT.

This clone appeared once. The genes are TRBV19 and TRBJ1-1; perhaps TRBD1 as D (6 bases). CDR1 is LNHDA, CDR2 SQIVND, per germline (reference sequence). The CDR3 covers 14 residues. Trimming shortened V by 7 bases and J by 5 bases, and 17 bases separated the two germline ends. CDR3 sequence (DNA): TGTGCCAGTAAGGACAGTCTAGGGTGGACTGAAGCTTTCTTT. This translates into CASKDSLGWTEAFF. Full variable domain (missing parts from reference TRBV19 and TRBJ1-1): DGGITQSPKYLFRKEGQNVTLSCEQNLNHDAMYWYRQDPGQGLRLIYYSQIVNDFQKGDIAEGYSVSREKKESFPLTVTSAQKNPTAFYLCASKDSLGWTEAFFGQGTRLTVV.

The CDR3 protein is CASSTGRWSSNQPQHF. The CDR3 DNA follows: TGTGCCAGCAGTACGGGACGTTGGAGTAGCAATCAGCCCCAGCATTTT. The chain recombines TRBV28 with TRBJ1-5, with D possibly matching TRBD1 (5 bases). Trimming left V 5 bases short and J 0 bases short, with 14 bases between. Looked up from germline, CDR1 is MDHEN and CDR2 is SYDVKM. The CDR3 length is 16 residues.

The V gene is TRBV21-1, the J gene TRBJ2-1; no DNA check was done on the table's D call, TRBD2. TRBV21-1 is noted as a pseudogene. The CDR3 covers 12 residues. The CDR3 bases are TGTGCCAGCAGCAAAGGAGGCCGACAGCAGTTCTTC. This encodes CASSKGGRQQFF.

The genes are TRBV15 and TRBJ2-7, with 9 positions matching TRBD1. V lost 1 base to trimming and J lost 6 bases; unmatched junction nucleotides: 7. This CDR3 has 15 residues. The germline CDR1 and CDR2 sequences are LNHNV and YYDKDF (reference sequence). The CDR3 loop is CATSRAGTGYLEQYF. The CDR3 region has the DNA TGTGCCACCAGCAGAGCCGGGACAGGGTATCTCGAGCAGTACTTC.

Written as DNA, the CDR3 is TGTGCCAGCAGCCACCGGGACAGGGGACGGATCTACGAGCAGTACGTC. Amino acid sequence: CASSHRDRGRIYEQYV. This chain links TRBV11-2 with TRBJ2-7; 10 bases map to TRBD1. The V segment lost 5 bases and the J segment 3 bases; nucleotides outside the gene matches: 10. The CDR3 runs 16 residues. Germline V gene sequence: CDR1 SGHAT, CDR2 FQNNGV.

The V gene is TRBV5-1, the J gene TRBJ1-2; TRBD1 matches at 7 bases. CDR1 and CDR2 (germline): SGHRS, YFSETQ. V shed 1 base, J shed 7 bases, and the junction held 7 bases outside the gene matches. The CDR3 covers 14 residues. CDR3 DNA: TGCGCCAGCAGCTTGACAGGGGATAGTGGTGGCTACACCTTC. Protein product: CASSLTGDSGGYTF.

This sequence joins TRBV27 and TRBJ2-1; 11 bases fit TRBD2. Trimming removed 6 bases from V and 2 bases from J; junction bases left unmatched: 9. The germline V gene encodes CDR1 MNHEY and CDR2 SMNVEV (reference sequence). This CDR3 is 17 amino acids long. The CDR3 region is CASSRPTSGSTYNEQFF. DNA for the CDR3: TGTGCCAGCAGCCGGCCCACTAGCGGGAGTACCTACAATGAGCAGTTCTTC.

The J gene is TRBJ1-1, the V gene TRBV6-6; 8 bases match TRBD1. There are 14 residues in the CDR3. The junction had 8 bases not matched to a gene; V was cut back by 7 bases and J by 4 bases. From germline, CDR1 is MNHNY and CDR2 SVGAGI (reference sequence). The CDR3 region has the DNA TGTGCCAGCACTAAGACAGGGGAGGGCACTGAAGCTTTCTTT. Translating gives CASTKTGEGTEAFF.